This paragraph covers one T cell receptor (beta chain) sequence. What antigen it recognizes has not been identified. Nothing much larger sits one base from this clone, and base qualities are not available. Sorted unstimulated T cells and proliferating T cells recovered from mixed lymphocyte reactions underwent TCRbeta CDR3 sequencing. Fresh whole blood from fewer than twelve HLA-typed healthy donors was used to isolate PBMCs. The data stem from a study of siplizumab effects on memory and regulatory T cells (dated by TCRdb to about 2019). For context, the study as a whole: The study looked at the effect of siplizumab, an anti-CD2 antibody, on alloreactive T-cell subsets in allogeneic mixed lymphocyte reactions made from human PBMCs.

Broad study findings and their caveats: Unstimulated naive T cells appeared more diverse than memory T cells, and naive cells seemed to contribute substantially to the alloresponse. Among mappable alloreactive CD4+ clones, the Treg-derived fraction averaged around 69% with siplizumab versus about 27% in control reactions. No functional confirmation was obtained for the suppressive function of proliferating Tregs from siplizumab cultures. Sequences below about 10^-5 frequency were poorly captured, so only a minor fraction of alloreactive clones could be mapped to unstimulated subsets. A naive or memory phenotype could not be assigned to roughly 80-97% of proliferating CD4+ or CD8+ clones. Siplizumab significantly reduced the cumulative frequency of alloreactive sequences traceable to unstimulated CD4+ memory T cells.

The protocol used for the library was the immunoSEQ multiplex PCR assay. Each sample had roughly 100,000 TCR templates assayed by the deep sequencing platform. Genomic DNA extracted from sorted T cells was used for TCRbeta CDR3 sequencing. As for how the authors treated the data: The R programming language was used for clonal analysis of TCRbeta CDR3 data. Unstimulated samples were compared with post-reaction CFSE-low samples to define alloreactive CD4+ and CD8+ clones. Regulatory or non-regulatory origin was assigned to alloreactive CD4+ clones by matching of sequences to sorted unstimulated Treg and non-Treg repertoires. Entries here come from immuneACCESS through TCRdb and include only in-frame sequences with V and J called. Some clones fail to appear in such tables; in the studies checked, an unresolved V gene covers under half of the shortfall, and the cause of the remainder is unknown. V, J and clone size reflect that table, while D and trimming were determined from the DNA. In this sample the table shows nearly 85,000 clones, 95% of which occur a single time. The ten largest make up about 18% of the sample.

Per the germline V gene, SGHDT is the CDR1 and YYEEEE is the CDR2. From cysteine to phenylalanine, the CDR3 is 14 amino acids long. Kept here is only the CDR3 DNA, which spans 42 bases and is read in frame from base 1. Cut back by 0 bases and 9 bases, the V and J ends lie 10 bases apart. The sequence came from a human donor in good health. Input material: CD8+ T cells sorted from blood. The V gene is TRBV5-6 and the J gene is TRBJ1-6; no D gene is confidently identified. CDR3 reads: CASSLGGVGSPLHF. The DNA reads TGTGCCAGCAGCTTGGGAGGCGTCGGTTCACCCCTCCACTTT.